The 13 T cell receptor beta chains given below trace back to one sample, sequenced in a study of T-cell reconstitution after alpha-beta-depleted transplantation in children. TCRbeta library preparation incorporated unique molecular identifiers. TCRdb re-called the PCR reads through MiXCR, storing one row per CDR3 protein. The sample carries around 270,000 distinct CDR3 sequences, 10% recorded once. Sample: PBMCs, taken before TCRalphabeta/CD19-depleted stem cell transplant. Receptors were obtained from a boy in the first two years of life with acute myeloid leukemia, due to receive a stem cell transplant.

The gene calls are TRBV6-5 and TRBJ1-1; TRBD1 might be the D (5 bases). CDR3 length equals 17 residues. The germline V gene has CDR1 MNHEY and CDR2 SVGAGI. Deletions cut 0 bases from V and 10 bases from J, with 24 bases between. The chain's CDR3 is CASSYSEYSRRGRGAFF. CDR3 sequence (DNA): TGTGCCAGCAGTTACTCGGAATATAGCCGTAGGGGCCGCGGAGCTTTCTTT.

This clonotype was detected many times. The chain combines TRBV7-9 with TRBJ2-7; D is unresolved. The germline V gene has CDR1 SEHNR and CDR2 FQNEAQ (reference sequence). The V and J ends lost 5 bases and 0 bases respectively, with 14 bases between them. This CDR3 is 15 amino acids long. The CDR3 here is CASSGPDRSSYEQYF. CDR3 in DNA: TGTGCCAGCAGCGGACCCGACCGTAGCTCCTACGAGCAGTACTTC.

This clonotype has ten or more counts. This chain connects TRBV29-1 to TRBJ2-5; D might be TRBD1 (6 bases). CDR1 and CDR2 (germline): SQVTM, ANQGSEA. Trimming removed 6 bases from V and 6 bases from J, with 14 bases in between. The CDR3 sequence is 12 residues long. This chain's CDR3 is CSVGTRGQTQYF. The CDR3 DNA reads TGCAGCGTGGGGACCAGGGGCCAGACCCAGTACTTC.

V is TRBV15 and J is TRBJ2-5; D call uncertain. Germline V gene sequence: CDR1 LNHNV, CDR2 YYDKDF (reference sequence). The V end lost 1 base, the J end lost 2 bases, and 8 bases lay between the germline ends. The CDR3 runs 14 residues. The CDR3, as DNA: TGTGCCACCAGCAGAGTCCGCAGACAAGAGACCCAGTACTTC. Amino acids: CATSRVRRQETQYF. The full variable domain, rest sourced from reference TRBV15 and TRBJ2-5, is DAMVIQNPRYQVTQFGKPVTLSCSQTLNHNVMYWYQQKSSQAPKLLFHYYDKDFNNEADTPDNFQSRRPNTSFCFLDIRSPGLGDTAMYLCATSRVRRQETQYFGPGTRLLVL.

This clonotype appeared many times. This chain joins TRBV6-1 and TRBJ2-3; D perhaps matches TRBD2 (5 bases). The CDR3 consists of 13 residues. V was clipped by 5 bases and J by 4 bases, with 10 bases between them. From germline, CDR1 is MNHNS and CDR2 SASEGT. The CDR3 bases are TGTGCCAGCAGTCCTTTGAGGGCAGATACGCAGTATTTT. Protein product: CASSPLRADTQYF.

This clonotype has ten or more counts. The chain carries TRBV29-1 and TRBJ2-1; D possibly corresponds to TRBD2 (5 bases). Trimming cost V 7 bases and J 7 bases, with 20 bases left between them. The length of the CDR3 is 14 residues. Germline values: CDR1 SQVTM, CDR2 ANQGSEA. The CDR3 is CSALSRASYNEQFF. CDR3 sequence (DNA): TGCAGCGCACTAAGTCGGGCTAGCTATAATGAGCAGTTCTTC.

Concerning this clonotype: One base away lies a much larger clone, so this may be a sequencing read error. This chain uses TRBV5-1 with TRBJ2-1; D tentatively reads TRBD1 or TRBD2 (6 bases each). Germline V lookup: CDR1 SGHRS, CDR2 YFSETQ. The CDR3 has 12 amino acids. The CDR3 nucleotides are TGCCCCAGCAGCAGACAGGAGGGTGAGCAGTTCTTC. Translating it yields CPSSRQEGEQFF. Together with reference TRBV5-1 and TRBJ2-1, the CDR3 gives the full variable domain: KAGVTQTPRYLIKTRGQQVTLSCSPISGHRSVSWYQQTPGQGLQFLFEYFSETQRNKGNFPGRFSGRQFSNSRSEMNVSTLELGDSALYLCPSSRQEGEQFFGPGTRLTVL.

Concerning this clonotype: A much larger clone lies a single base off, so this may be a read error. The chain recombines TRBV12-3 or TRBV12-4 with TRBJ1-5; D unclear. This CDR3 spans 14 amino acids. DNA of the CDR3: TGTGACAGCAGTCAAGGACGGTATAATCAGCCCCAGCATTTT. This codes for CDSSQGRYNQPQHF.

This clonotype has a count of ten or more. The chain links TRBV7-8 to TRBJ2-5; TRBD1 matches at 11 bases. The CDR3 loop spans 16 amino acids. J was trimmed by 1 base and V by 6 bases; bases with no gene match: 7. Germline V gene lookup returns CDR1 SGHVS and CDR2 FQNEAQ. The CDR3 DNA reads TGTGCCAGCAGTCCAACCGGGACAGGGGGCCAAGAGACCCAGTACTTC. Translating it yields CASSPTGTGGQETQYF.

The sample holds a few counts of this clonotype. The chain recombines TRBV5-4 with TRBJ2-4; 7 bases fit TRBD2. Trimming at V came to 4 bases and at J to 0 bases, leaving 4 bases not matched to a gene. CDR1 SGHNT and CDR2 YYREEE come from the germline V gene (reference sequence). The CDR3 runs to 15 residues. The CDR3 nucleotides are TGTGCCAGCAGCCCTGCGGGGGTAGCCAAAAACATTCAGTACTTC. It translates to CASSPAGVAKNIQYF. Looking up the rest from reference TRBV5-4 and TRBJ2-4 gives the full variable domain: ETGVTQSPTHLIKTRGQQVTLRCSSQSGHNTVSWYQQALGQGPQFIFQYYREEENGRGNFPPRFSGLQFPNYSSELNVNALELDDSALYLCASSPAGVAKNIQYFGAGTRLSVL.

The sample holds many counts of this clonotype. The rearrangement links TRBV5-1 to TRBJ2-1; 8 bases fit TRBD2. Germline lookup yields CDR1 SGHRS and CDR2 YFSETQ. This CDR3 spans 16 amino acids. J was trimmed by 5 bases and V by 5 bases; bases with no gene match: 12. This CDR3 reads CASRRSGLAENNEQFF. The CDR3 coding sequence is TGCGCCAGCAGGCGTTCAGGACTAGCTGAGAACAATGAGCAGTTCTTC.

This clonotype came up many times. The chain joins TRBV12-3 or TRBV12-4 to TRBJ2-2; 10 nucleotides agree with TRBD2. J gave up 3 bases and V 6 bases, and 13 bases lay outside the gene matches. The CDR3 has 18 amino acids. Written as DNA, the CDR3 is TGTGCCAGCAGCATAAGCAGGGGACTAGCGAGTTACACCGGGGAGCTGTTTTTT. Translated: CASSISRGLASYTGELFF.

This clonotype was detected many times. The chain carries TRBV4-2 and TRBJ2-3; 11 nucleotides match TRBD2. Germline assignment: CDR1 LGHNA and CDR2 YNFKEQ. V shed 0 bases, J shed 2 bases, and the junction held 19 bases outside the gene matches. This CDR3 has 22 residues. CDR3 in amino acids: CASSQDRKGASGRSPSTDTQYF. The DNA for the CDR3 is TGTGCCAGCAGCCAAGATCGTAAGGGGGCTAGCGGGAGGTCTCCTTCCACAGATACGCAGTATTTT.